This TCR beta chain stems from a study of blood T cell repertoires in COVID-19. Trimming cost V 2 bases and J 8 bases, with 12 bases left between them. CDR1 is KGHSH and CDR2 is LQKENI in the germline V gene. The CDR3 runs to 13 residues. Sequenced by immunoSEQ multiplex PCR; TCRdb stores in-frame clones only, minus some. Of some 170,000 clones in the sample, around four fifths were seen once. Sequencing was carried out using peripheral blood. This sequence was found in a human donor in a cohort sampled during active COVID-19. V gene TRBV18 combines with J gene TRBJ1-1; D might be TRBD1 (5 bases). The chain's CDR3 is CASSPGRVTEAFF. The CDR3 DNA is TGTGCCAGCTCACCAGGCAGGGTGACAGAAGCTTTCTTT.